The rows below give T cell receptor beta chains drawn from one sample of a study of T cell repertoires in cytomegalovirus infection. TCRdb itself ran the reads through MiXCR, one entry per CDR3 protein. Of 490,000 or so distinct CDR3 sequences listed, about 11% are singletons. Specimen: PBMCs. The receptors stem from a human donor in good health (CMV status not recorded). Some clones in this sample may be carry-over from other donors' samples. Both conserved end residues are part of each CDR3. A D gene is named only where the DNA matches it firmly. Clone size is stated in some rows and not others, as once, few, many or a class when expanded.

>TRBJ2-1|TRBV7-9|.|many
TGTGCCAGCAGCTTAGCAGGGGGAGTGACGTTTAATGAGCAGTTCTTC
CASSLAGGVTFNEQFF
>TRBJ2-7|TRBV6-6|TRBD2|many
TGTGCCAGCTCTAGGGGACTAGCGGAGACCTACGAGCAGTACTTC
CASSRGLAETYEQYF
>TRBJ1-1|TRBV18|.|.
TGTGCCAGCTCACCATCAAGCAGGGGCCACACTGAAGCTTTCTTT
CASSPSSRGHTEAFF
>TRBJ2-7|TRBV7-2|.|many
TGTGCCAGCAGCCCCACAGGGTTTAGCGACGAGCAGTACTTC
CASSPTGFSDEQYF
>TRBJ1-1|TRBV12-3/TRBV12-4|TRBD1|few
TGTGCCAGCAGTTTGAGGGGGCGAGGGGACACTGAAGCTTTCTTT
CASSLRGRGDTEAFF
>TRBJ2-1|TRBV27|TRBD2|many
TGTGCCAGCAGTTTCTTTAGCGGGAACTACAATGAGCAGTTCTTC
CASSFFSGNYNEQFF
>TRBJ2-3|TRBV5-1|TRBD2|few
TGCGCCAGCAGCCGGACTAGCGGGAGGAGCACAGATACGCAGTATTTT
CASSRTSGRSTDTQYF
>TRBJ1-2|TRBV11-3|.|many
TGTGCCAGCAGCTTAGGCGGGGGACATGGCTACACCTTC
CASSLGGGHGYTF
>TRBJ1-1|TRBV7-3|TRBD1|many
TGTGCCAGCAGCTCGTCGTCCCGACAGGGAGGTGAAGCTTTCTTT
CASSSSSRQGGEAFF
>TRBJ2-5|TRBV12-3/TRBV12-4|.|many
TGTGCCAGCAGTTACACGGATAAAGAGACCCAGTACTTC
CASSYTDKETQYF
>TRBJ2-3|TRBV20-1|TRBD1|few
TGCAGTGCTAGAGATCTCAGGACAGGGGTATTGACAGATACGCAGTATTTT
CSARDLRTGVLTDTQYF
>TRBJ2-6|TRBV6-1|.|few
TGTGCCAGCAGTGTCGATCCTGGGGCCAACGTCCTGACTTTC
CASSVDPGANVLTF
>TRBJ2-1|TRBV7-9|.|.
TGTGCCAGCAGCCCCCGGGTGGCGGGACCTTACAATGAGCAGTTCTTC
CASSPRVAGPYNEQFF
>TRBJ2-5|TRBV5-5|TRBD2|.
TGTGTTAGCAGCCGGACTAGCGGGGGATTGGAGACCCAGTACTTC
CVSSRTSGGLETQYF
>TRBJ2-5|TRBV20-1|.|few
TGCAGTGCTAGGGGCCGGGGGCAAGAGACCCAGTACTTC
CSARGRGQETQYF
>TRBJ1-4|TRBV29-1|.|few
TGCAGCGTTGCGGCGTTTGAAAAACTGTTTTTT
CSVAAFEKLFF
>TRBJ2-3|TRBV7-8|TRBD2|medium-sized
TGTGCCAGCAGCTTAGGGCATTCAAGACTAGCGACTAGCACAGATACGCAGTATTTT
CASSLGHSRLATSTDTQYF
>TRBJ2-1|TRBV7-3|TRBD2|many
TGTGCCAGCAGCCCCCAGCGGGGGGTGGGTAATGAGCAGTTCTTC
CASSPQRGVGNEQFF
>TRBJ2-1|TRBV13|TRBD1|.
TGTGCCAGCAGCTTAGAGCGGGACAGGGGGTCCGATGAGCAGTTCTTC
CASSLERDRGSDEQFF
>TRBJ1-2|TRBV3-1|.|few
TGTGCCAGCAGCCAAGGCTTTAACTATGGCTACACCTTC
CASSQGFNYGYTF
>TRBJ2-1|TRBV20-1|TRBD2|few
TGCAGTGCGACTAGCGGGAGTTTACACAATGAGCAGTTCTTC
CSATSGSLHNEQFF
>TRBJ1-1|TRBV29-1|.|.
TGCAGCGGGTCAGGCTCGGTGAACACTGAAGCTTTCTTT
CSGSGSVNTEAFF
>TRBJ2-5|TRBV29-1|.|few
TGCAGCGTTGATATTCTGGCCCAAGAGACCCAGTACTTC
CSVDILAQETQYF
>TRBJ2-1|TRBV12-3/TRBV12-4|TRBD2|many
TGTGCCAGCAGTCTAGCGGGGGGAGTTTTGAATGAGCAGTTCTTC
CASSLAGGVLNEQFF
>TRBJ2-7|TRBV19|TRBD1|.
TGTGCCAGTAGTACCCGAAGGACAGGGTGGAAGGACGAGCAGTACTTC
CASSTRRTGWKDEQYF
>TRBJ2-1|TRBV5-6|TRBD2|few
TGTGCCAGCAGCATCTTTAGCGGGGGTTTGTTCTTC
CASSIFSGGLFF
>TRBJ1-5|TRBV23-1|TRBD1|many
TGCGCCAGCACCCACGTCCTATTACAGGGGGATAGGGGACAGCCCCAGCATTTT
CASTHVLLQGDRGQPQHF
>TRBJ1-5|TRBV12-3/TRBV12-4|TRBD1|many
TGTGCCAGCAGTTTCCCCCCGGACAGGGGAGCTCAGCCCCAGCATTTT
CASSFPPDRGAQPQHF
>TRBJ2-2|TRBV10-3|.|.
TGTGCCATCAGTACAGGGACAAGCACCGGGGAGCTGTTTTTT
CAISTGTSTGELFF
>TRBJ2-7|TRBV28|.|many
TGTGCCAGCAGTCCCCCCCTATGGAGGGAAGACTACGAGCAGTACTTC
CASSPPLWREDYEQYF
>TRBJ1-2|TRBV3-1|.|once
TGTGCCAGCAGCCCACGAGCACTAGTATCCGTTGGCTACACCTTC
CASSPRALVSVGYTF
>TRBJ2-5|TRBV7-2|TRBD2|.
TGTGCCAGTGGTAGCGGGAGGCAAGAGACCCAGTACTTC
CASGSGRQETQYF
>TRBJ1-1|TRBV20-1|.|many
TGCAGTGCTAGGCGGGCCCTGAACACTGAAGCTTTCTTT
CSARRALNTEAFF
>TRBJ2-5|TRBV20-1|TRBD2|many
TGCAGTGTTGGTAGCGGGGGGGAGGAGACCCAGTACTTC
CSVGSGGEETQYF
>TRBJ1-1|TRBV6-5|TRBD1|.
TGTGCCAGCAGTTCCTCGACAGGGTTTGGGGGCACTGAAGCTTTCTTT
CASSSSTGFGGTEAFF
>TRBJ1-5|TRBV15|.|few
TGTGCCACCAGCAGCGTAGGTAGCAATCAGCCCCAGCATTTT
CATSSVGSNQPQHF
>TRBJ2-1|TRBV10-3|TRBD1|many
TGTGCCATCAGTGAGTCCCGGACAGGGGATACTGAGCAGTTCTTC
CAISESRTGDTEQFF
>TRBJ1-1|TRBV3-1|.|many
TGTGCCAGCAGCCAAGATGGAGGCGGGGGGAACACTGAAGCTTTCTTT
CASSQDGGGGNTEAFF
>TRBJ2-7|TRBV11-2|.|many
TGTGCCAGCACTCCTTGGCGGCAGGAAAACGAGCAGTACTTC
CASTPWRQENEQYF
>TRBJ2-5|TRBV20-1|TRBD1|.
TGCAGTGCTCCCGGACAGGGGAGGGAAGAGACCCAGTACTTC
CSAPGQGREETQYF
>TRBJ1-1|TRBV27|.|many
TGTGCCAGCAGTTTCAACAGGGAATCGAACACTGAAGCTTTCTTT
CASSFNRESNTEAFF
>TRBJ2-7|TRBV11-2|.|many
TGTGCCAGCAGCTTTCCCAGGGACACCCCGTCCCTCCGGGAGCAGTACTTC
CASSFPRDTPSLREQYF
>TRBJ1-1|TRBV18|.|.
TGTGCCAGCTCTCGCTCGACGAGAGATGAAGCTTTCTTT
CASSRSTRDEAFF
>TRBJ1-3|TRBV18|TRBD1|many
TGTGCCAGCGTCACAGGGGGCCCAGGAAACACCATATATTTT
CASVTGGPGNTIYF
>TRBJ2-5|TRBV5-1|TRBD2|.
TGCGCCAGCACGGCGGGGGGAAACTGGGAGACCCAGTACTTC
CASTAGGNWETQYF
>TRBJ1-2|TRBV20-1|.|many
TGCAGTGCTAGACGACAGTCCTATGGCTACACCTTC
CSARRQSYGYTF
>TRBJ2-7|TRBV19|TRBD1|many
TGTGCCAGTAGGTACCGGGACAGGGGCGGCTACGAGCAGTACTTC
CASRYRDRGGYEQYF
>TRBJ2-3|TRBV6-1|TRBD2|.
TGTGCCAGCAGGACTAGCGGGGGGGCCAGAGATACGCAGTATTTT
CASRTSGGARDTQYF
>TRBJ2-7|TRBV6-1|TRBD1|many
TGTGCCAGCAGGGTCCCGGGACAGACCTACGAGCAGTACTTC
CASRVPGQTYEQYF
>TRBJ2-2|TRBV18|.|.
TGTGCCAGCTCACCCCCGTGGATGGGGGGAGCGAACACCGGGGAGCTGTTTTTT
CASSPPWMGGANTGELFF
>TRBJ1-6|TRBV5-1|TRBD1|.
TGCGCCAGCAGCTTGGGTACAGGGGGAAGCAATTCACCCCTCCACTTT
CASSLGTGGSNSPLHF